These T cell receptor beta chains were read from a single sample in a study of T cells expressing NK-cell markers. TCRdb reworked the 5' RACE reads into one entry per CDR3 protein, no DNA. The sample is made up of 500,000 or so distinct CDR3 sequences, and the top ten hold approximately 3.6% of it. Sequenced: blood T cells: a sorted CD56 or NKG2C T cell subset, CD4+ or CD8+ T cells, or bulk PBMC T cells (not recorded which). These receptors were taken from a man aged 18 to 30 in good health. Each CDR3 is given with its conserved first and last residue.

TRBV14	TRBJ2-2	CASSHVGANTGELFF
TRBV29-1	TRBJ2-3	CSVEGKWGSTDTQYF
TRBV6-1	TRBJ1-5	CASSEAIGTGSQPQHF
TRBV5-5	TRBJ2-1	CASSASGLAGYNEQFF
TRBV6-1	TRBJ2-4	CASSPQGVLAKNIQYF
TRBV20-1	TRBJ2-3	CSAFFTLFSGRDSSTDTQYF
TRBV12-3/TRBV12-4	TRBJ2-2	CASRKQMNTGELFF
TRBV30	TRBJ1-2	CAWSHMGPTFSGYTF
TRBV29-1	TRBJ2-5	CSAGGEETQYF
TRBV6-5	TRBJ2-7	CASSSQLTDLRGQYF
TRBV3-1	TRBJ2-7	CASSAQAEQYF
TRBV12-3/TRBV12-4	TRBJ2-5	CATIDSKETQYF
TRBV7-6	TRBJ2-2	CASSSGPGTSGRGNTGELFF
TRBV14	TRBJ2-7	CASSQEALAGLREQYF
TRBV12-3/TRBV12-4	TRBJ1-1	CASSFENRFGSGYTEAFF
TRBV24-1	TRBJ2-3	CATSDVAGVADTQYF
TRBV12-5	TRBJ2-1	CASGLTSLDRGGIYNEQFF
TRBV7-3	TRBJ2-1	CASSVGGLAGGAHEQFF
TRBV20-1	TRBJ2-1	CSARSLGLYFNEQFF
TRBV5-1	TRBJ2-1	CASSRGSLSYNEQFF
TRBV25-1	TRBJ2-6	CASSDQGSPGANVLTF
TRBV19	TRBJ1-1	CASGGSNTEAFF
TRBV15	TRBJ2-2	CATSRDSSPIGELFF
TRBV11-2	TRBJ2-1	CASSLTGGPGEQFF
TRBV7-2	TRBJ2-5	CASSPNRGLGETQYF
TRBV7-6	TRBJ1-3	CASSRGQGNTIYF
TRBV7-8	TRBJ2-3	CASSLGLAGDTSTDTQYF
TRBV7-9	TRBJ2-1	CASSLVGQANEQFF
TRBV5-6	TRBJ2-3	CASSERDPGDTQYF
TRBV27	TRBJ1-5	CASSLSVLAGGVQPQHF
TRBV12-3/TRBV12-4	TRBJ2-1	CASETSGEAFGPFF
TRBV4-1	TRBJ2-1	CASSHLDTSLNNNEQFF
TRBV11-2	TRBJ2-7	CASSSRLAGGVGSYEQYF
TRBV28	TRBJ2-5	CASSPGGQGRETQYF
TRBV7-2	TRBJ2-4	CASSLGAGEGNIQYF
TRBV3-1	TRBJ2-1	CASSQIAGLSHEQFF
TRBV15	TRBJ1-3	CATSEGQYRNTIYF
TRBV29-1	TRBJ2-6	CSVVGSGAGANVLTF
TRBV5-1	TRBJ2-3	CASSAGTGLFDTQYF
TRBV24-1	TRBJ2-1	CATSDVGTPRTSGRASGEQFF
TRBV20-1	TRBJ2-7	CSASGSLGYEQYF
TRBV24-1	TRBJ1-1	CATSRDGMNTEAFF
TRBV7-9	TRBJ2-3	CASSLAQTRSTDTQYF
TRBV5-6	TRBJ2-1	CATRGLAGAFDNEQFF